The rows below give T cell receptor beta chains drawn from one sample of a study of regulatory T cells in long-lasting Graves disease. TCRdb called the multiplex PCR reads again in MiXCR, with one record for every CDR3 protein. The sample lists hundreds of thousands of distinct CDR3 sequences; about 15% were seen once. In addition, the sample was reused for a study of T cells in Graves' hyperthyroidism and ophthalmopathy.

This sample comprised peripheral blood mononuclear cells (PBMCs), obtained at new diagnosis, from a patient treated with antithyroid drugs. These receptor sequences come from a woman in her twenties or thirties with Graves disease. CDR3s include the opening cysteine and the closing phenylalanine or tryptophan. D genes are given only for firm matches. A clone size is listed for some rows: how often the clone was seen (once, few, many), or a class if it is expanded.

D gene	V gene	clone size	CDR3 length	J gene	CDR3 DNA	CDR3 protein
.	TRBV7-8	.	14	TRBJ2-1	TGTGCCAGCAGCCCTAGGACTACCGGATACGAGCAGTTCTTC	CASSPRTTGYEQFF
.	TRBV5-4	.	15	TRBJ1-1	TGTGCCAGCAGCTCACAGGGTGCTCCCTCACTTAAAGCTTTCTTT	CASSSQGAPSLKAFF
TRBD1	TRBV28	.	13	TRBJ2-2	TGTGCCAGCAGGCAGGGGGTGGCCGGGGAGCTGTTTTTT	CASRQGVAGELFF
TRBD2	TRBV5-1	.	18	TRBJ2-2	TGCGCCAGCAGCTTGGCCATTACTAGCGGGACGAACACCGGGGAGCTGTTTTTT	CASSLAITSGTNTGELFF
.	TRBV28	.	13	TRBJ2-5	TGTGCCAGCAGAAACCCCCTGGCTGGGGCCCAGTACTTC	CASRNPLAGAQYF
.	TRBV5-6	many	12	TRBJ1-5	TGTGCCAGCAGCTTCTGGGGTCAGCCCCAGCATTTT	CASSFWGQPQHF
TRBD2	TRBV2	many	16	TRBJ2-2	TGTGCCAGCAGTTCGATGCTAGCGGGAGTCGCCGGGGAGCTGTTTTTT	CASSSMLAGVAGELFF
TRBD2	TRBV28	few	14	TRBJ2-7	TGTGCCAGCAGTTTGTGGACTAGCGGGATCGAGCAGTACTTC	CASSLWTSGIEQYF
TRBD2	TRBV11-2	few	18	TRBJ2-3	TGTGCCAGCAGCGCCGGGACTAGCGGGAGTTTGGGCACAGATACGCAGTATTTT	CASSAGTSGSLGTDTQYF
.	TRBV7-9	few	15	TRBJ2-7	TGTGCCAGCAGCCTCTTTGGACAGACCCCATACGAGCAGTACTTC	CASSLFGQTPYEQYF
.	TRBV5-6	.	13	TRBJ2-2	TGTGCCAGCAGCTTGGCCGTGCCCGGGGAGCTGTTTTTT	CASSLAVPGELFF
TRBD1	TRBV7-2	.	20	TRBJ1-4	TGTGCCAGCAGCTTAGTTCCTTGGGACAGATTAAATGCAACTAATGAAAAACTGTTTTTT	CASSLVPWDRLNATNEKLFF
.	TRBV27	.	15	TRBJ1-4	TGTGCCAGCAGTTTAGGGAACAGCGCTAATGAAAAACTGTTTTTT	CASSLGNSANEKLFF
.	TRBV20-1	few	11	TRBJ1-2	TGCAGTGCCCCGAGGGAGTATGGCTACACCTTC	CSAPREYGYTF
.	TRBV20-1	many	13	TRBJ1-5	TGCAGTGCTAGAGATTTTCAGGGACAGCCCCAGCATTTT	CSARDFQGQPQHF
.	TRBV7-2	.	16	TRBJ1-1	TGTGCCAGCAGCTTAACCGGCTATGGGGTTAACACTGAAGCTTTCTTT	CASSLTGYGVNTEAFF
.	TRBV3-1	.	13	TRBJ2-5	TGTGCCAGCACCTCGACAGCTCGAGAGACCCAGTACTTC	CASTSTARETQYF
TRBD1	TRBV18	many	15	TRBJ2-3	TGTGCCAGCTCGGCCGGGACAGGGGGTCCCGATACGCAGTATTTT	CASSAGTGGPDTQYF
.	TRBV12-3/TRBV12-4	many	14	TRBJ2-2	TGTGCCAGCACCTCGTCTATGGTAACCGGGGAGCTGTTTTTT	CASTSSMVTGELFF
.	TRBV7-3	many	13	TRBJ1-1	TGTGCCAGCGGACCTTCAGGAGCCACTGAAGCTTTCTTT	CASGPSGATEAFF
TRBD1	TRBV15	many	15	TRBJ1-1	TGTGCCACCAGCACCTGGGACAGTCCTTACACTGAAGCTTTCTTT	CATSTWDSPYTEAFF
.	TRBV19	few	14	TRBJ2-3	TGTGCCAGCGGGTGGGGACCGAAGTCGGGTACGCAGTATTTT	CASGWGPKSGTQYF
.	TRBV5-8	.	17	TRBJ1-2	TGTGCCAGCAGCTTGTTTTCGACCACGGCCGGGGACTATGGCTACACCTTC	CASSLFSTTAGDYGYTF
.	TRBV6-1	many	13	TRBJ1-5	TGTGCCACGCAAGACCACACCCGGCAGCCCCAGCATTTT	CATQDHTRQPQHF
.	TRBV20-1	few	15	TRBJ1-1	TGCAGTGCCCATCCCGGCACCCGAGTAGACACTGAAGCTTTCTTT	CSAHPGTRVDTEAFF
.	TRBV6-5	many	11	TRBJ1-2	TGTGCCAGCAGTTACGAGGGAGGCTACACCTTC	CASSYEGGYTF
TRBD2	TRBV5-1	few	18	TRBJ2-2	TGCGCCAGCAGCTTCCGACTAGCGGGAGCTTCGGGCACCGGGGAGCTGTTTTTT	CASSFRLAGASGTGELFF
.	TRBV6-1	many	15	TRBJ2-7	TGTGCCAGCAGTGGTTCCGACAAGCGATACTACGAGCAGTACTTC	CASSGSDKRYYEQYF
TRBD1	TRBV4-1	few	15	TRBJ1-1	TGCGCCAGCAGCCAAGGTCGACAGGGAGGAGGTGAAGCTTTCTTT	CASSQGRQGGGEAFF
.	TRBV9	.	15	TRBJ1-2	TGTGCCAGCAGCGTAGACCGTGGAGACGACTATGGCTACACCTTC	CASSVDRGDDYGYTF
TRBD2	TRBV7-2	.	15	TRBJ2-7	TGTGCCAGCAGCTTATGGGCGGGAGAGACCTACGAGCAGTACTTC	CASSLWAGETYEQYF
TRBD1	TRBV6-1	.	13	TRBJ2-4	TGTGCCAGCATTATGACAGGGGGGAACATTCAGTACTTC	CASIMTGGNIQYF
.	TRBV12-3/TRBV12-4	many	16	TRBJ1-5	TGTGCCAGCAGAACTACCGGAGCAGGGACGAGGCAGCCCCAGCATTTT	CASRTTGAGTRQPQHF
.	TRBV19	.	16	TRBJ2-1	TGTGCCAGTACCAAAGACGGTCCGAGCTCCTACAATGAGCAGTTCTTC	CASTKDGPSSYNEQFF
TRBD2	TRBV9	few	15	TRBJ2-7	TGTGCCAGCAGCGTAGATCCTAGCGGTCCCTACGAGCAGTACTTC	CASSVDPSGPYEQYF
.	TRBV9	once	11	TRBJ2-1	TGTGCCAGCAGCGTAGTATCTGAGCAGTTCTTC	CASSVVSEQFF
TRBD2	TRBV20-1	.	17	TRBJ2-7	TGCAGTGCTAGAGATCGCCCCGGACTAGCGGGTTACTACGAGCAGTACTTC	CSARDRPGLAGYYEQYF
.	TRBV6-7	few	16	TRBJ1-2	TGTGCCAGCAGTTACTCGAATGGCTCACAGGGCTTTGGCTACACCTTC	CASSYSNGSQGFGYTF
TRBD2	TRBV27	few	17	TRBJ2-1	TGTGCCAGCAGCCCGCGGACTAGCGGGAGGGTGTACAATGAGCAGTTCTTC	CASSPRTSGRVYNEQFF
TRBD2	TRBV7-3	few	15	TRBJ2-1	TGTGCCAGCAGCTTAAAAGCGGGAATTTTGGATGAGCAGTTCTTC	CASSLKAGILDEQFF